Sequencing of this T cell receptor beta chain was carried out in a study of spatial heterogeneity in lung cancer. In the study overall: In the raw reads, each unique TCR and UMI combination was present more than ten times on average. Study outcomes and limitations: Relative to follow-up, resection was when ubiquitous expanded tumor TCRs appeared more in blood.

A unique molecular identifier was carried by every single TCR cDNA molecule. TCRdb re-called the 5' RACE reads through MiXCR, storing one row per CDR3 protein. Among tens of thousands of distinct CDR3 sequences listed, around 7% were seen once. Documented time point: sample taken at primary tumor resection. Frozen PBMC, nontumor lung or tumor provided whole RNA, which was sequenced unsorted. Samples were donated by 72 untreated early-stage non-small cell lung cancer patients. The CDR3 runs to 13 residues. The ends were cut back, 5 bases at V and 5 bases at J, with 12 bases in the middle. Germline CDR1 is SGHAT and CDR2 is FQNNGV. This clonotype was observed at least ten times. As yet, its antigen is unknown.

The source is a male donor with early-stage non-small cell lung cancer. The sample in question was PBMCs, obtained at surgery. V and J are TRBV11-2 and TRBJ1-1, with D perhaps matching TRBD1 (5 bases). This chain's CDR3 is CASSPGTKTEAFF. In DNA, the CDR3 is TGTGCCAGCAGCCCCGGGACGAAGACTGAAGCTTTCTTT.